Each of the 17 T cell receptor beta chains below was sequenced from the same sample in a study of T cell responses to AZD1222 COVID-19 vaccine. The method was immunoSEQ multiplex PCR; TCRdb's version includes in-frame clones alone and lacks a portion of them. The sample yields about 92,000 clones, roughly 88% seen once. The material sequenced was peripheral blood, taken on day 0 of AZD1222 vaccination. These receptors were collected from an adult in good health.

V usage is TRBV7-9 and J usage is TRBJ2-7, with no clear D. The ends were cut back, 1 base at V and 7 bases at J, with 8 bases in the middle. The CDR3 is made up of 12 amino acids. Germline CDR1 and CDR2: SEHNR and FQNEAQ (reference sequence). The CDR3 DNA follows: TGTGCCAGCAGCTTAGTTTTCGGGGAGCAGTACTTC. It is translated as CASSLVFGEQYF.

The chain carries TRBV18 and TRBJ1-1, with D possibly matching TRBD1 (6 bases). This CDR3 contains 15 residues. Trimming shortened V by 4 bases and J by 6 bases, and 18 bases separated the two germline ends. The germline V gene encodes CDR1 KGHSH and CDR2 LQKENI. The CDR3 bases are TGTGCCAGCTCACTCAGACAGGCTCCAGATGCTGAAGCTTTCTTT. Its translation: CASSLRQAPDAEAFF.

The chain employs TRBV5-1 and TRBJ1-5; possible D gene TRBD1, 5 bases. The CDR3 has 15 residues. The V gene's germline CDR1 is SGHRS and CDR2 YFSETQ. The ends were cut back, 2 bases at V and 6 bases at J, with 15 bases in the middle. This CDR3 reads CASSLGVGERQPQHF. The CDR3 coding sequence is TGCGCCAGCAGCTTAGGCGTGGGGGAACGTCAGCCCCAGCATTTT.

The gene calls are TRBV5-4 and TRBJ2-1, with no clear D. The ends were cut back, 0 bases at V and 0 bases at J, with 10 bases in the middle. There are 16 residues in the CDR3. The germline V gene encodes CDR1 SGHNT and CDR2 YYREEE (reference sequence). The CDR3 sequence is CASSLEGTSSYNEQFF. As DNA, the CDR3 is TGTGCCAGCAGCTTGGAAGGCACGAGCTCCTACAATGAGCAGTTCTTC.

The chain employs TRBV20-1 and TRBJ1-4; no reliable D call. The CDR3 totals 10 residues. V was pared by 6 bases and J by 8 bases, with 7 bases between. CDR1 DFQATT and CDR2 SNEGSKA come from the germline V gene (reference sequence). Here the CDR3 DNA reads TGCAGTGCGGGTGAGGAAAAACTGTTTTTT. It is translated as CSAGEEKLFF.

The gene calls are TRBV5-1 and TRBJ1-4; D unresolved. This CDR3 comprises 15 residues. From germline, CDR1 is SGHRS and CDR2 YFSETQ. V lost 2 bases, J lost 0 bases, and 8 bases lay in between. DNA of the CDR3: TGCGCCAGCAGCTTCTGGGGAGCAACTAATGAAAAACTGTTTTTT. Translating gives CASSFWGATNEKLFF.

Here the CDR3 DNA reads TGTGCCAGCAGTCAAGCGGGGGTGGAGACCCAGTACTTC. Its translation: CASSQAGVETQYF. The chain links TRBV28 to TRBJ2-5, with 8 bases matching TRBD2. Germline CDR1 MDHEN, CDR2 SYDVKM. With V trimmed by 5 bases and J by 5 bases, 4 bases remained unmatched. The CDR3 consists of 13 residues.

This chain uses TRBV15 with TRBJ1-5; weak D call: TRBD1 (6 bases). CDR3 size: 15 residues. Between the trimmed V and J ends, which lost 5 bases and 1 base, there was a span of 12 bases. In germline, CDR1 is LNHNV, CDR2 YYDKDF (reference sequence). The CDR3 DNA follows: TGTGCCACCAGCGGCGACAGGACAAGCAATCAGCCCCAGCATTTT. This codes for CATSGDRTSNQPQHF.

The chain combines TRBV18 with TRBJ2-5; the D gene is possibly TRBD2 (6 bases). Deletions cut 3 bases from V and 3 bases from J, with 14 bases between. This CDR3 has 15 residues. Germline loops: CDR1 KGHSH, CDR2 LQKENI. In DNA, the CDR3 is TGTGCCAGCTCACCGCGTGGAGGGCTCAAAGAGACCCAGTACTTC. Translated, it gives CASSPRGGLKETQYF.

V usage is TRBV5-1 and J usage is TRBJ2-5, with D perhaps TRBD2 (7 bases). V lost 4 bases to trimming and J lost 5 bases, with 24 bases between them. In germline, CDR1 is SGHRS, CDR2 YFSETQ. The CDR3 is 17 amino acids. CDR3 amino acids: CASSRRGGGPRQETQYF. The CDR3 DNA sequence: TGCGCCAGCAGCCGTCGGGGCGGGGGCCCCCGACAGGAGACCCAGTACTTC.

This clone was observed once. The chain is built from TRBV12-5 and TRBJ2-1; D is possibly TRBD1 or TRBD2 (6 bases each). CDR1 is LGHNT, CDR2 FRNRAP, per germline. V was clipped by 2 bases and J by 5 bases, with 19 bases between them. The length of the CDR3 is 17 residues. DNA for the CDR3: TGTGCTAGTGGTTTGCCCAGGGGACTTGGAGGGGACAATGAGCAGTTCTTC. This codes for CASGLPRGLGGDNEQFF.

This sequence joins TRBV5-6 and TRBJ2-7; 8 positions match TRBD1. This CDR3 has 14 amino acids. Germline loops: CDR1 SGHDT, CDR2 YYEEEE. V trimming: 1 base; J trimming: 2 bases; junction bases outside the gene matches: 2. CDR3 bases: TGTGCCAGCAGCTTGAACAGGGGGGCCTACGAGCAGTACTTC. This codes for CASSLNRGAYEQYF. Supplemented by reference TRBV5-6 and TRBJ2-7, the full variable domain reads DAGVTQSPTHLIKTRGQQVTLRCSPKSGHDTVSWYQQALGQGPQFIFQYYEEEERQRGNFPDRFSGHQFPNYSSELNVNALLLGDSALYLCASSLNRGAYEQYFGPGTRLTVT.

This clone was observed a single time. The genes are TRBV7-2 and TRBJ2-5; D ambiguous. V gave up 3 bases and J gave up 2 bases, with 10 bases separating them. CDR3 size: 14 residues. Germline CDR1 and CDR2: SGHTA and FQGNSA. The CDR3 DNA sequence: TGTGCCAGCAGCTTCGCGCGAAGACAAGAGACCCAGTACTTC. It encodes CASSFARRQETQYF.

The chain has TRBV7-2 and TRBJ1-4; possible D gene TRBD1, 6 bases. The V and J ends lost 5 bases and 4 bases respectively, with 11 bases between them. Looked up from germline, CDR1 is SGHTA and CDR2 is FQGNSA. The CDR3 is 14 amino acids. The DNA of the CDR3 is TGTGCCAGCAGCCCCAGGGGTAATAATGAAAAACTGTTTTTT. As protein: CASSPRGNNEKLFF.

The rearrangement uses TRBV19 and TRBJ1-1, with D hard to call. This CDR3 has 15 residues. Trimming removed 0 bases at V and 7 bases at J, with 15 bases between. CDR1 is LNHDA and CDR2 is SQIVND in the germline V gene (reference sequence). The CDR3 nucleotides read TGTGCCAGTAGTATAGATTCGGGAGGGTTCGGTGAAGCTTTCTTT. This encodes CASSIDSGGFGEAFF.

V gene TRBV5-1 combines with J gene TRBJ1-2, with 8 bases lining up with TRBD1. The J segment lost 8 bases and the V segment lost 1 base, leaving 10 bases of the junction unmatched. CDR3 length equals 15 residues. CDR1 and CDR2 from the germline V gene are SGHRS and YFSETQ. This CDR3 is CASSLSQGAARGYTF. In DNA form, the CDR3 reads TGCGCCAGCAGCTTGTCGCAGGGGGCAGCTCGGGGCTACACCTTC. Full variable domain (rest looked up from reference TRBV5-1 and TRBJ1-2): KAGVTQTPRYLIKTRGQQVTLSCSPISGHRSVSWYQQTPGQGLQFLFEYFSETQRNKGNFPGRFSGRQFSNSRSEMNVSTLELGDSALYLCASSLSQGAARGYTFGSGTRLTVV.

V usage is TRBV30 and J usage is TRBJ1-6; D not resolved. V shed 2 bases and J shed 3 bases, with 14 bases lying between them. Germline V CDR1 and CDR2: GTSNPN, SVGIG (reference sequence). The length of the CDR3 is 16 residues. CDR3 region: CAWSSRQTFYNSPLHF. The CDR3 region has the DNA TGTGCCTGGAGTTCGCGGCAGACCTTCTATAATTCACCCCTCCACTTT.